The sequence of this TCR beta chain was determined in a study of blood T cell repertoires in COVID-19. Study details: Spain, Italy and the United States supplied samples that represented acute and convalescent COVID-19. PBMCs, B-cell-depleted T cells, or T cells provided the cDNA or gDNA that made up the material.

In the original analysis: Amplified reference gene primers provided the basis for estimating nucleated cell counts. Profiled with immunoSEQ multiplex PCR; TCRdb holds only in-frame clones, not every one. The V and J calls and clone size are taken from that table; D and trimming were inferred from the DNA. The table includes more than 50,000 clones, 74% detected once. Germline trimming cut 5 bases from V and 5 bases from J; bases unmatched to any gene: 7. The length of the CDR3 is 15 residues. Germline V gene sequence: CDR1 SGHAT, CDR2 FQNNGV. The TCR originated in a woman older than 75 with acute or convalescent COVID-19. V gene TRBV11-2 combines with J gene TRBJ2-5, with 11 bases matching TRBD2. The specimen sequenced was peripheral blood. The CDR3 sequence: CASSPGLADWETQYF. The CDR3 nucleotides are TGTGCCAGCAGCCCGGGACTAGCGGATTGGGAGACCCAGTACTTC.